One sample yielded the 17 T cell receptor beta chains listed below, sequenced in a study of cytomegalovirus exposure and HLA in healthy donors. The PCR contained 60 Vbeta and 13 Jbeta primers. Produced via immunoSEQ multiplex PCR; TCRdb's table is partial and in-frame only. The sample lists 30,000 to 45,000 clones, over 40% seen once, with 6.2% in the top ten. The sequenced sample consisted of PBMCs. Receptors originate from a woman aged 40 to 50 in good health and CMV-seropositive.

The gene calls are TRBV7-9 and TRBJ2-2; TRBD2 agrees at 7 bases. The germline CDR1 and CDR2 sequences are SEHNR and FQNEAQ (reference sequence). V lost 6 bases to trimming and J lost 2 bases; unmatched junction nucleotides: 3. This CDR3 is built from 14 residues. The CDR3 DNA reads as TGTGCCAGCAGGTGGACTAGAAACACCGGGGAGCTGTTTTTT. Its translation is CASRWTRNTGELFF.

The chain recombines TRBV13 with TRBJ1-5, with no clear D. Germline CDR1 and CDR2: PRHDT and FYEKMQ (reference sequence). CDR3 size: 14 residues. V was pared by 3 bases and J by 0 bases, with 6 bases between. CDR3 sequence reads: CASSFLYSNQPQHF. CDR3 DNA: TGTGCCAGCAGCTTCCTCTATAGCAATCAGCCCCAGCATTTT. The whole variable domain, remainder taken from reference TRBV13 and TRBJ1-5, is AAGVIQSPRHLIKEKRETATLKCYPIPRHDTVYWYQQGPGQDPQFLISFYEKMQSDKGSIPDRFSAQQFSDYHSELNMSSLELGDSALYFCASSFLYSNQPQHFGDGTRLSIL.

The J gene is TRBJ2-3, the V gene TRBV19; possible D gene TRBD2, 5 bases. The V end was cut by 3 bases, the J end by 4 bases, with 8 bases between. Germline CDR1 and CDR2: LNHDA and SQIVND (reference sequence). The CDR3 runs to 13 residues. Here the CDR3 reads CASSILGADTQYF. The CDR3 DNA reads as TGTGCCAGTAGTATTTTGGGAGCAGATACGCAGTATTTT.

The chain recombines TRBV7-2 with TRBJ2-5; tentative D call: TRBD1 (5 bases). Germline CDR1 is SGHTA and CDR2 is FQGNSA. Trimming removed 1 base from V and 5 bases from J, with 17 bases in between. The CDR3 is 16 residues long. The CDR3 DNA reads as TGTGCCAGCAGCTTAGGGTTAGGCAGGGCGGCGGAGACCCAGTACTTC. It codes for CASSLGLGRAAETQYF.

A word on this clone: The sample has other DNA sequences that encode this CDR3 too. The chain recombines TRBV6-5 with TRBJ2-7; no clear D. Trimming took 4 bases from V and 10 from J, leaving 23 bases between them. Germline assignment: CDR1 MNHEY and CDR2 SVGAGI. This CDR3 comprises 15 residues. This CDR3 is CASSSLNPVISEQYF. For the CDR3, the DNA is TGTGCCAGCAGTTCCCTGAACCCCGTGATCAGCGAACAGTACTTC.

The chain couples TRBV6-1 to TRBJ2-5; D remains unclear. This CDR3 contains 13 residues. CDR1 is MNHNS, CDR2 SASEGT, per germline. Trimming took 5 bases from V and 4 from J, leaving 11 bases between them. The CDR3 here is CASSSNSRETQYF. CDR3 bases: TGTGCCAGCAGTTCGAACAGTAGAGAGACCCAGTACTTC.

V is TRBV7-7 and J is TRBJ2-5, with a possible D match to TRBD2 (5 bases). Looked up from germline, CDR1 is SSHAT and CDR2 is FNYEAQ (reference sequence). The CDR3 covers 14 residues. Trimming took off 4 bases at V and 7 bases at J, with 16 bases between the two ends. CDR3 loop: CASSSLPFEGTQYF. The DNA of the CDR3 is TGTGCCAGCAGCTCATTACCGTTCGAGGGGACCCAGTACTTC.

This clone was counted only a few times. DNA for the CDR3: TGTGCCAGTAGTATCGGCGGGGGGCACTTCACAGATACGCAGTATTTT. Translated: CASSIGGGHFTDTQYF. V usage is TRBV19 and J usage is TRBJ2-3; 8 bases are a match to TRBD2. The trim removed 3 bases at V and 2 bases at J, leaving 7 bases unmatched. Germline V gene data show CDR1 as LNHDA and CDR2 as SQIVND (reference sequence). There are 16 residues in the CDR3.

A single count supports this clone. CDR3 DNA: TGCGCCAGCAGCGCTAGCGGGGGGGCAGAATGGCAGACCCAGTACTTC. It yields the protein CASSASGGAEWQTQYF. The rearrangement links TRBV5-1 to TRBJ2-5; TRBD2 matches at 12 bases. Germline values: CDR1 SGHRS, CDR2 YFSETQ. J was trimmed by 6 bases and V by 4 bases; bases with no gene match: 10. This CDR3 has 16 amino acids.

The chain joins TRBV19 to TRBJ2-7; D remains unclear. Between the trimmed V and J ends, which lost 6 bases and 4 bases, there was a span of 13 bases. The CDR3 length is 13 residues. Germline V gives CDR1 LNHDA, CDR2 SQIVND (reference sequence). In DNA form, the CDR3 reads TGTGCCAGTAGCCTGGGCGTTCGTTACGAGCAGTACTTC. The encoded protein is CASSLGVRYEQYF.

The rearrangement uses TRBV6-5 and TRBJ1-4; TRBD1 matches at 7 bases. V trimming: 2 bases; J trimming: 7 bases; junction bases outside the gene matches: 1. The CDR3 runs 13 residues. Germline loops: CDR1 MNHEY, CDR2 SVGAGI. CDR3 sequence reads: CASSYRGREKLFF. As DNA, the CDR3 is TGTGCCAGCAGTTACAGGGGGCGTGAAAAACTGTTTTTT.

The sample holds one count of this clone. This rearrangement joins TRBV4-1 to TRBJ1-2; no clear D gene. The CDR3 has 14 residues. V was trimmed by 4 bases and J by 0 bases, leaving 9 bases between them. CDR1 is MGHRA, CDR2 YSYEKL, per germline. Here the CDR3 DNA reads TGCGCCAGCAGCCTTCTCTTAGCTAACTATGGCTACACCTTC. Its translation is CASSLLLANYGYTF.

This clone was seen a handful of times. The V call is TRBV6-1, the J call TRBJ2-1; 8 bases fit TRBD2. This CDR3 has 15 amino acids. Per germline, CDR1 MNHNS and CDR2 SASEGT. After removal of 3 bases from V and 1 base from J, the junction contained 2 bases not matched to a gene. The DNA for the CDR3 is TGTGCCAGCAGTGACGGGGGGGGATCCTACAATGAGCAGTTCTTC. This gives the protein CASSDGGGSYNEQFF.

The chain couples TRBV2 to TRBJ2-7, with 7 bases fitting TRBD1. Germline V gene sequence: CDR1 SNHLY, CDR2 FYNNEI. The CDR3 runs 11 residues. Trimming cost V 4 bases and J 6 bases; bases outside gene matches: 0. Here the CDR3 reads CASSGQGEQYF. The CDR3 nucleotides read TGTGCCAGCAGTGGACAGGGCGAGCAGTACTTC.

The V gene is TRBV23-1, the J gene TRBJ1-1; D perhaps matches TRBD1 (6 bases). TRBV23-1 qualifies as an ORF whose function is uncertain. Trimming removed 7 bases at V and 5 bases at J, with 20 bases between. The CDR3 runs 15 residues. CDR3 DNA: TGCGCCAGCACGAAACGGGACACCTCTGGGACTGAAGCTTTCTTT. This codes for CASTKRDTSGTEAFF.

The rearrangement links TRBV7-9 to TRBJ1-2, with 8 bases fitting TRBD1. The ends lost 5 bases at V and 1 base at J; junction bases unmatched: 3. Germline V gene lookup returns CDR1 SEHNR and CDR2 FQNEAQ (reference sequence). This CDR3 is 14 amino acids long. The CDR3 DNA follows: TGTGCCAGCAGCCAGACAGGGGTTAACTATGGCTACACCTTC. It encodes CASSQTGVNYGYTF.

This chain joins TRBV5-1 and TRBJ2-1, with 11 bases fitting TRBD2. There are 16 residues in the CDR3. Germline CDR1 and CDR2: SGHRS and YFSETQ. The trim removed 4 bases at V and 7 bases at J, leaving 10 bases unmatched. CDR3 in amino acids: CASSTRGSGGDNEQFF. As DNA, the CDR3 is TGCGCCAGCAGCACCCGTGGTAGCGGGGGGGATAATGAGCAGTTCTTC.